A selection of T cell receptor beta chains follows, all from one sample in a study of T cell repertoires in cytomegalovirus infection. Their target antigens are unknown. One entry per CDR3 protein results from TCRdb running MiXCR on the reads. The sample contains about 85,000 distinct CDR3 sequences, about half of which appear only once. The sample was CD8+ T cells from cultured PBMCs, taken from culture after CMV antigen stimulation. All receptors derive from a human donor in good health (CMV status not recorded). Some clones in this sample may be carry-over from other donors' samples. CDR3s include the opening cysteine and the closing phenylalanine or tryptophan. D genes are given only for firm matches. Clone size appears in some rows only: once, few, many, or a class for an expanded clone.

V	D	J	size	DNA	CDR3
TRBV10-3	TRBD2	TRBJ2-4	.	TGTGCCATCAGTGAGTTGCTAGCGGGTGACCACAAAAACATTCAGTACTTC	CAISELLAGDHKNIQYF
TRBV6-1	.	TRBJ2-7	.	TGTGCCAGCAGTGAAGCCCGACAGACGACCTACGAGCAGTACTTC	CASSEARQTTYEQYF
TRBV11-2	.	TRBJ2-1	.	TGTGCCAGCAGCTTAGATCTAGCGAGACCTGGGAATGAGCAGTTCTTC	CASSLDLARPGNEQFF
TRBV6-5	.	TRBJ2-1	.	TGTGCCAGCAGTTACTCCCGAGACAATGAGCAGTTCTTC	CASSYSRDNEQFF
TRBV11-2	.	TRBJ2-7	few	TGTGCCAGCAGCTTAACCCAGGGGAGTAACTACGAGCAGTACTTC	CASSLTQGSNYEQYF
TRBV7-9	TRBD1	TRBJ1-5	.	TGTGCCAGCAGCCGGACAGGGAATAATCGCAATCAGCCCCAGCATTTT	CASSRTGNNRNQPQHF
TRBV27	TRBD1	TRBJ1-1	.	TGTGCCAGCGGATACAGGGGTGGCTCTGAAGCTTTCTTT	CASGYRGGSEAFF
TRBV6-6	TRBD1	TRBJ2-7	.	TGTGCCAGCAGTGATGGGACAGGGGGTTACGAGCAGTACTTC	CASSDGTGGYEQYF
TRBV7-3	TRBD1	TRBJ1-4	few	TGTGCCAGCAGTCAGACCACAGGGGCAACTAATGAAAAACTGTTTTTT	CASSQTTGATNEKLFF
TRBV7-8	.	TRBJ2-2	few	TGTGCCAGCAGCTTCGGTGCGAACACCGGGGAGCTGTTTTTT	CASSFGANTGELFF
TRBV7-2	TRBD2	TRBJ2-5	.	TGTGCCAGCGGCAGGGGACTAGCGATTCAAGAGACCCAGTACTTC	CASGRGLAIQETQYF
TRBV7-8	TRBD2	TRBJ2-2	many	TGTGCCAGTGGGAGGGGCGGGGAGCTGTTTTTT	CASGRGGELFF
TRBV27	.	TRBJ1-2	.	TGTGCCAGCAGTTTCCAGTGTTCCCACAGGGCCTACTGCTATGGCTACACCTTC	CASSFQCSHRAYCYGYTF
TRBV7-2	TRBD1	TRBJ1-4	few	TGTGCCAGCAGCTTAGGACAGGGCAATGAAAAACTGTTTTTT	CASSLGQGNEKLFF
TRBV12-3/TRBV12-4	.	TRBJ2-1	few	TGTGCCAGCAGTTTAGCGGATGGGACGGGTGAGCAGTTCTTC	CASSLADGTGEQFF
TRBV30	.	TRBJ2-7	.	TGTGCCTGGAGTAGGGCCGGAATATCCTACGAGCAGTACTTC	CAWSRAGISYEQYF
TRBV20-1	.	TRBJ1-6	.	TGCAGTGCTCGAAGGGCAGGTGATGATGTAGTGCATAATTCACCCCTCCACTTT	CSARRAGDDVVHNSPLHF
TRBV11-2	.	TRBJ2-2	.	TGTGCCAGCAGCTTTGGCACCGGGGAGCTGTTTTTT	CASSFGTGELFF
TRBV27	TRBD2	TRBJ2-1	.	TGTGCCAGCAGATCGGGACTAGCGTGGGATGAGCAGTTCTTC	CASRSGLAWDEQFF